The 3 T cell receptor beta chains below come from one sample, sequenced in a study of spatial heterogeneity in lung cancer. Regarding the study as a whole: Tumor mutation counts were tracked by expanded intratumoral alpha and beta TCR counts.

TCRdb analysed the 5' RACE reads with MiXCR anew, one entry per CDR3 protein. The sample yields several thousand distinct CDR3 sequences, 11% to 15% seen once. Time point of the sample: sample taken at primary tumor resection. Antigens of these TCRs are unknown. This specimen consisted of lung tumor tissue, obtained at surgery. Receptors were obtained from a female donor with early-stage non-small cell lung cancer.

This clonotype counts as medium-sized. A library prepared for alpha chains yielded this beta chain as an off-target read; its size is of little meaning. CDR3 residues: CASSPRPYEQYF. The CDR3 DNA sequence: TGTGCCAGCAGCCCTCGTCCCTACGAGCAGTACTTC. The chain employs TRBV7-9 and TRBJ2-7; D remains ambiguous. The germline V and J ends were trimmed by 5 bases and 2 bases, with 7 bases remaining between them. CDR3 length equals 12 residues. Per germline, CDR1 SEHNR and CDR2 FQNEAQ (reference sequence).

To note about this clonotype: This beta chain appears as a stray read in a library generated for alpha chains; its size is not informative. This rearrangement joins TRBV24-1 to TRBJ2-3; no clear D. The CDR3 runs to 15 residues. Trimming took 4 bases from V and 6 from J, leaving 16 bases between them. Germline assignment: CDR1 KGHDR and CDR2 SFDVKD. The CDR3 loop is CATSDPTQNSDTQYF. CDR3 coding DNA: TGTGCCACCAGTGACCCTACGCAAAACTCGGATACGCAGTATTTT.

This clonotype counts as medium-sized. For a library built for alpha chains, this beta chain is a stray read; little rests on its size. The chain couples TRBV20-1 to TRBJ1-4; no clear D gene. Germline assignment: CDR1 DFQATT and CDR2 SNEGSKA (reference sequence). The CDR3 totals 12 residues. Deletions cut 4 bases from V and 7 bases from J, with 10 bases between. Here the CDR3 DNA reads TGCAGTGCTATAAAAGGAAGTGAAAAACTGTTTTTT. It yields the protein CSAIKGSEKLFF.